The following is a T cell receptor (beta chain) sequence with its context. These data are taken from a study of blood T cell repertoires in COVID-19. The CDR3 consists of 16 residues. Looked up from germline, CDR1 is SGHVS and CDR2 is FQNEAQ. Trimming took 3 bases from V and 1 from J, leaving 13 bases between them. Participants spanned ages 18 to 89 years and resided in fewer than 30 US areas. Two negative PCRs, clearance, or symptom resolution had been documented for recovered Cohort 3 donors. Sequenced by immunoSEQ multiplex PCR; TCRdb stores in-frame clones only, minus some. The table records fewer than 450,000 clones, roughly 84% of them present only once.

What was sequenced was PBMCs or T cells enriched from blood (not recorded which). The V call is TRBV7-8, the J call TRBJ1-5; D is undetermined. This TCR was sampled from a woman in her twenties or thirties who had recovered from COVID-19. CDR3 coding DNA: TGTGCCAGCAGCTTTTACCGGAGGGCAAGCAATCAGCCCCAGCATTTT. Its protein product is CASSFYRRASNQPQHF.